Each of the 8 T cell receptor beta chains below was sequenced from the same sample in a study of blood T cell repertoires in COVID-19. Measured with immunoSEQ multiplex PCR; TCRdb has only the in-frame clones, and not every one. The sample records about 100,000 clones, approximately 87% being singletons. What was sequenced was peripheral blood. The receptor source for this set is a woman younger than 45 with acute or convalescent COVID-19.

The CDR3 nucleotides read TGTGCCATCAGTGAGGCTCTGGACAGGGGGCGAGGTGGCACTGAAGCTTTCTTT. Residues: CAISEALDRGRGGTEAFF. The J gene is TRBJ1-1, the V gene TRBV10-3; the match to TRBD1 covers 11 bases. This CDR3 has 18 amino acids. The germline V gene encodes CDR1 ENHRY and CDR2 SYGVKD. Trimming took 2 bases from V and 4 from J; bases not matched to a gene: 12.

This chain joins TRBV18 and TRBJ1-1, with D possibly being TRBD1 (5 bases). The germline V gene encodes CDR1 KGHSH and CDR2 LQKENI. This CDR3 is built from 14 residues. V was cut by 3 bases and J by 1 base, with 9 bases left in between. In nucleotides, the CDR3 is TGTGCCAGCTCACCGGTTCAGGGGAACACTGAAGCTTTCTTT. It codes for CASSPVQGNTEAFF.

Concerning this clone: Relative to the germline gene, one junction end is altered; a read error may explain this. The chain uses TRBV28 and TRBJ2-7, with D hard to call. CDR3 length: 12 amino acids. The germline V gene has CDR1 MDHEN and CDR2 SYDVKM. CDR3 bases: TGTGCCAGCAGTCTCAGACGGCCGCCTGAGGACTTC. This gives the protein CASSLRRPPEDF.

The chain joins TRBV13 to TRBJ1-2; 7 bases are a match to TRBD1. In germline, CDR1 is PRHDT, CDR2 FYEKMQ (reference sequence). The CDR3 has 17 amino acids. V lost 4 bases, J lost 0 bases, and 11 bases stayed unmatched. CDR3 loop: CASSSNPGQSANYGYTF. In nucleotides, the CDR3 is TGTGCCAGCAGCTCGAATCCGGGACAGTCAGCTAACTATGGCTACACCTTC.

This clone was counted only a few times. The chain links TRBV7-9 to TRBJ2-3; D is undetermined. Germline values: CDR1 SEHNR, CDR2 FQNEAQ (reference sequence). Deletions cut 2 bases from V and 6 bases from J, with 6 bases between. The CDR3 sequence is 12 residues long. As DNA, the CDR3 is TGTGCCAGCAGCTTAAGCGTGGATACGCAGTATTTT. Its translation is CASSLSVDTQYF.

This rearrangement joins TRBV7-6 to TRBJ2-7; 7 bases fit TRBD1. Germline assignment: CDR1 SGHVS and CDR2 FNYEAQ. The CDR3 is made up of 16 amino acids. The V and J ends lost 2 bases and 6 bases, in that order; junction bases with no gene match: 13. CDR3 DNA: TGTGCCAGCAGCTTATTCTCGACAGGGAGTGGGTCCGAGCAGTACTTC. This encodes CASSLFSTGSGSEQYF.

The chain recombines TRBV9 with TRBJ2-2; the D gene is possibly TRBD2 (7 bases). Germline values: CDR1 SGDLS, CDR2 YYNGEE. This CDR3 region has 16 residues. With 4 bases removed from V and 4 bases from J, the gap between germline ends came to 17 bases. The CDR3 coding sequence is TGTGCCAGCAGCCACATGGCGGGGGCGCTCACCGGGGAGCTGTTTTTT. Its translation: CASSHMAGALTGELFF.

This chain joins TRBV5-6 and TRBJ2-3, with D possibly being TRBD2 (5 bases). Between the trimmed V and J ends, which lost 1 base and 5 bases, there was a span of 14 bases. Germline values: CDR1 SGHDT, CDR2 YYEEEE. CDR3 length equals 15 residues. CDR3 loop: CASSLFRGVGDTQYF. The DNA of the CDR3 is TGTGCCAGCAGCTTGTTTCGGGGAGTGGGAGATACGCAGTATTTT.